The 5 T cell receptor beta chains below come from one sample, sequenced in a study of Graves' ophthalmopathy and Graves' hyperthyroidism listed by TCRdb under 2018. TCRdb lists the instrument as Illumina HiSeq 2000. TCR beta CDR3 regions were amplified from RNA transcripts for repertoire sequencing. The first round was an RT-PCR using HTBI primers with the Qiagen OneStep RT-PCR kit, and this first round was followed by a second-round multiplex PCR, then size selection and purification. TCRdb redid the processing of the public reads, applying fastp at Q25 and MiXCR, and retained in-frame beta chains. Rows with one shared CDR3 protein collapse into an entry with the most common genes and DNA. The sample contains 600,000 to 950,000 distinct CDR3 sequences, 40% of them found a single time. 44% of the sample lies in the top ten. The sample comprised peripheral blood. Receptors originate from an adult man with Graves' ophthalmopathy.

This clonotype showed up just a few times. This rearrangement joins TRBV20-1 to TRBJ1-1, with D unresolved. There are 13 residues in the CDR3. V was pared by 3 bases and J by 0 bases, with 8 bases between. The V gene's germline CDR1 is DFQATT and CDR2 SNEGSKA (reference sequence). This CDR3 reads CSASPNLNTEAFF. The CDR3, as DNA: TGCAGTGCTAGCCCCAACCTGAACACTGAAGCTTTCTTT.

This clonotype was seen more than once but under ten times. The chain links TRBV19 to TRBJ2-7, with a weak D call TRBD2 (5 bases). The CDR3 loop spans 12 amino acids. Trimming removed 9 bases from V and 1 base from J, with 10 bases in between. The germline gives CDR1 LNHDA, CDR2 SQIVND (reference sequence). For the CDR3, the DNA is TGTGCCAGGTACGGGGTTTCCTACGAGCAGTACTTC. It encodes CARYGVSYEQYF.

In its sample, this clonotype was seen many times. The chain carries TRBV19 and TRBJ2-7; TRBD1 is a possible D gene (5 bases). Trimming pared 3 bases from V and 3 bases from J, leaving 9 bases between. CDR3 length equals 13 residues. CDR1 LNHDA and CDR2 SQIVND come from the germline V gene (reference sequence). The CDR3 reads CASSMFQGYEQYF. The CDR3 DNA sequence: TGTGCCAGTAGTATGTTTCAGGGCTACGAGCAGTACTTC.

As to this clonotype: In this CDR3 the conserved last residue, phenylalanine or tryptophan, is missing, so a read error is likely. It is unclear where the CDR3 begins or ends on the DNA, so no DNA is shown, and the CDR3 is as TCRdb lists it. This chain uses TRBV14 with TRBJ1-4; whether TRBD1, the table's D call, matches the DNA was not checked. Germline-derived CDR1 and CDR2 are SGHDN and FVKESK. From its first to its last residue, the CDR3 has 8 amino acids. The CDR3 reads CASSQGDP.

This clonotype was recorded at least ten times. The genes are TRBV6-5 and TRBJ2-7, with D unclear. The V gene lost 4 bases and the J gene lost 4 bases, with 11 bases spanning the gap. This CDR3 is built from 13 residues. From germline, CDR1 is MNHEY and CDR2 SVGAGI. CDR3 sequence (DNA): TGTGCCAGCAGTTCGGGTTCGTGGTACGAGCAGTACTTC. Amino acids: CASSSGSWYEQYF.